Listed below are T cell receptor beta chains from one sample, sequenced in a study of blood T cells in healthy people across ages. TCRdb independently ran MiXCR on the 5' RACE reads; one entry per CDR3 protein. The data show roughly 800,000 distinct CDR3 sequences, 58% seen once. The specimen was blood. The receptors were sampled from a man aged 25-45 years in good health. Both conserved end residues are part of each CDR3. The order of the fields is V gene, J gene, D gene, clone size, CDR3 protein, CDR3 DNA. D genes are given only for firm matches. Some rows have no size entry. The others give once, few or many, or a class for an expanded clone.

v_gene: TRBV7-9; j_gene: TRBJ1-5; d_gene: TRBD1; abundance: -; CDR3aa: CASSDRDSGEQPQHF; CDR3nt: TGTGCCAGCAGCGACCGGGACAGCGGAGAACAGCCCCAGCATTTT
v_gene: TRBV10-3; j_gene: TRBJ2-3; d_gene: TRBD2; abundance: -; CDR3aa: CAISDGTSGDTDTQYF; CDR3nt: TGTGCCATCAGCGATGGGACTAGCGGGGACACAGATACGCAGTATTTT
v_gene: TRBV20-1; j_gene: TRBJ2-7; d_gene: TRBD2; abundance: -; CDR3aa: CSARMTSATYEQYF; CDR3nt: TGCAGTGCTAGAATGACTAGCGCAACCTACGAGCAGTACTTC
v_gene: TRBV12-3/TRBV12-4; j_gene: TRBJ1-1; d_gene: -; abundance: -; CDR3aa: CASSPFLQQGANTEAFF; CDR3nt: TGTGCCAGCAGTCCTTTCTTACAACAGGGTGCGAACACTGAAGCTTTCTTT
v_gene: TRBV29-1; j_gene: TRBJ2-7; d_gene: -; abundance: -; CDR3aa: CSVVNGFHYEQYF; CDR3nt: TGCAGCGTTGTCAATGGCTTCCACTACGAGCAGTACTTC
v_gene: TRBV4-2; j_gene: TRBJ1-2; d_gene: -; abundance: -; CDR3aa: CASSQVEAEDYGYTF; CDR3nt: TGTGCCAGCAGCCAAGTGGAAGCGGAGGACTATGGCTACACCTTC
v_gene: TRBV7-6; j_gene: TRBJ2-7; d_gene: -; abundance: few; CDR3aa: CASSPNRDEQYF; CDR3nt: TGTGCCAGCAGCCCGAACCGGGACGAGCAGTACTTC
v_gene: TRBV29-1; j_gene: TRBJ1-1; d_gene: -; abundance: -; CDR3aa: CSVSGLQNTEAFF; CDR3nt: TGCAGCGTCTCAGGGTTACAAAACACTGAAGCTTTCTTT
v_gene: TRBV7-9; j_gene: TRBJ2-6; d_gene: -; abundance: -; CDR3aa: CASSPGYSGTNVLTF; CDR3nt: TGTGCCAGCAGTCCTGGTTACTCTGGGACCAACGTCCTGACTTTC
v_gene: TRBV12-3/TRBV12-4; j_gene: TRBJ2-3; d_gene: TRBD2; abundance: many; CDR3aa: CASSFGGSADAQYF; CDR3nt: TGTGCCAGCAGTTTCGGGGGGAGCGCAGATGCGCAGTATTTT
v_gene: TRBV12-3/TRBV12-4; j_gene: TRBJ2-5; d_gene: -; abundance: few; CDR3aa: CASRPNSQETQYF; CDR3nt: TGTGCCAGCAGACCCAACTCCCAAGAGACCCAGTACTTC
v_gene: TRBV20-1; j_gene: TRBJ1-5; d_gene: -; abundance: -; CDR3aa: CSAGRGLGQPQHF; CDR3nt: TGCAGTGCCGGGCGGGGATTGGGTCAGCCCCAGCATTTT
v_gene: TRBV2; j_gene: TRBJ1-6; d_gene: -; abundance: once; CDR3aa: CASSEADDWSSYNSPLHF; CDR3nt: TGTGCCAGCAGTGAAGCTGATGACTGGAGCTCCTATAATTCACCCCTCCACTTT
v_gene: TRBV2; j_gene: TRBJ1-2; d_gene: -; abundance: -; CDR3aa: CACSTSASVRGYTF; CDR3nt: TGTGCCTGCAGTACCAGCGCCTCGGTCAGGGGCTACACCTTC
v_gene: TRBV2; j_gene: TRBJ2-4; d_gene: -; abundance: -; CDR3aa: CASSHDRDISERYF; CDR3nt: TGTGCCAGCAGCCACGACCGGGACATCAGTGAGCGGTACTTC
v_gene: TRBV27; j_gene: TRBJ2-1; d_gene: -; abundance: -; CDR3aa: CASSHRRDPGSDEQFF; CDR3nt: TGTGCCAGCAGCCATAGGCGGGATCCCGGATCGGATGAGCAGTTCTTC
v_gene: TRBV20-1; j_gene: TRBJ1-5; d_gene: -; abundance: -; CDR3aa: CSARGSPTLDYSNQPQHF; CDR3nt: TGCAGTGCTAGGGGGTCCCCTACCTTGGATTATAGCAATCAGCCCCAGCATTTT
v_gene: TRBV11-3; j_gene: TRBJ2-3; d_gene: TRBD2; abundance: -; CDR3aa: CASTLGAGSATQYF; CDR3nt: TGTGCCAGCACCCTGGGAGCGGGGTCCGCTACGCAGTATTTT
v_gene: TRBV12-3/TRBV12-4; j_gene: TRBJ1-2; d_gene: -; abundance: -; CDR3aa: CASSQTWENGYTF; CDR3nt: TGTGCCAGCAGCCAGACGTGGGAGAATGGCTACACCTTC
v_gene: TRBV12-3/TRBV12-4; j_gene: TRBJ2-7; d_gene: TRBD1; abundance: -; CDR3aa: CATQWGTGLGNEQYF; CDR3nt: TGTGCCACCCAGTGGGGGACAGGGTTAGGCAATGAGCAGTACTTC
v_gene: TRBV5-1; j_gene: TRBJ2-2; d_gene: -; abundance: -; CDR3aa: CASSASGTLTGELFF; CDR3nt: TGCGCCAGCTCAGCGTCCGGGACTCTCACCGGGGAGCTGTTTTTT
v_gene: TRBV29-1; j_gene: TRBJ2-7; d_gene: TRBD2; abundance: few; CDR3aa: CSVGLAGKNEQYF; CDR3nt: TGCAGCGTTGGGCTAGCGGGGAAGAACGAGCAGTACTTC
v_gene: TRBV7-2; j_gene: TRBJ2-6; d_gene: -; abundance: -; CDR3aa: CASSLEGRRRGANVLTF; CDR3nt: TGTGCCAGCAGCTTAGAAGGGAGACGTCGCGGGGCCAACGTCCTGACTTTC
v_gene: TRBV7-2; j_gene: TRBJ2-3; d_gene: TRBD2; abundance: -; CDR3aa: CASSPGLVGDTQYF; CDR3nt: TGTGCCAGCAGCCCTGGACTAGTCGGAGATACGCAGTATTTT
v_gene: TRBV27; j_gene: TRBJ2-5; d_gene: TRBD1; abundance: -; CDR3aa: CASSSTDRVQETQYF; CDR3nt: TGTGCCAGCAGTTCAACCGACAGGGTCCAAGAGACCCAGTACTTC
v_gene: TRBV5-1; j_gene: TRBJ1-6; d_gene: TRBD1; abundance: few; CDR3aa: CASTRTTGTDNSPLHF; CDR3nt: TGCGCCAGCACACGGACGACCGGGACAGATAATTCACCCCTCCACTTT
v_gene: TRBV25-1; j_gene: TRBJ1-4; d_gene: -; abundance: -; CDR3aa: CASSRGEAGKLFF; CDR3nt: TGTGCCAGCAGTAGAGGGGAAGCCGGAAAACTGTTTTTT
v_gene: TRBV20-1; j_gene: TRBJ1-1; d_gene: -; abundance: -; CDR3aa: CSARVGMRNTEAFF; CDR3nt: TGCAGTGCTAGAGTTGGAATGAGGAACACTGAAGCTTTCTTT
v_gene: TRBV12-3/TRBV12-4; j_gene: TRBJ2-1; d_gene: -; abundance: -; CDR3aa: CASSSDEFADNEQFF; CDR3nt: TGTGCCAGCAGTTCTGATGAGTTCGCCGACAATGAGCAGTTCTTC